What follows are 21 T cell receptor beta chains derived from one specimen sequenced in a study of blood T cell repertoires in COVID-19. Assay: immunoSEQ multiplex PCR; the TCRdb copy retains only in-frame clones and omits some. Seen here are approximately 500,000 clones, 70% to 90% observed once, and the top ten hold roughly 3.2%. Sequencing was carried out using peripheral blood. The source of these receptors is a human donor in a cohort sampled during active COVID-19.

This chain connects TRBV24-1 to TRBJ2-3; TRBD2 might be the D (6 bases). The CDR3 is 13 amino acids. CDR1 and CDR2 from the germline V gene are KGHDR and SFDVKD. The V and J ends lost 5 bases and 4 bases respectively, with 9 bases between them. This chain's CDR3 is CATSVTGADTQYF. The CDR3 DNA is TGTGCCACCAGTGTGACGGGGGCAGATACGCAGTATTTT.

The CDR3 reads CASRMGQVSIQPQHF. As DNA, the CDR3 is TGTGCCAGTAGGATGGGACAGGTTAGTATTCAGCCCCAGCATTTT. V gene TRBV19 combines with J gene TRBJ1-5; 8 bases are a match to TRBD1. V shed 6 bases and J 6 bases; nucleotides not matched to a gene: 10. Germline V gene sequence: CDR1 LNHDA, CDR2 SQIVND (reference sequence). CDR3 length: 15 amino acids.

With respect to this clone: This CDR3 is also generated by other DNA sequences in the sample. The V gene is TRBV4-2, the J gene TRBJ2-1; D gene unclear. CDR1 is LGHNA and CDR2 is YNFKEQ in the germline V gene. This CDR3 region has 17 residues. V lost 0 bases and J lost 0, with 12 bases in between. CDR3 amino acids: CASSQDPGGSSYNEQFF. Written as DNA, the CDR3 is TGTGCCAGCAGCCAAGATCCTGGCGGTAGCTCCTACAATGAGCAGTTCTTC.

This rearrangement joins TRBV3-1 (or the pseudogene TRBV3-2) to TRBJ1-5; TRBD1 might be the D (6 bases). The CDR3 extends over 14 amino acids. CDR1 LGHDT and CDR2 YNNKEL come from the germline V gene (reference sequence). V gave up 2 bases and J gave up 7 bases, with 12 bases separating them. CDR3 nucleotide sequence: TGTGCCAGCAGCCAAAATCGGGGGGCCCAGCCCCAGCATTTT. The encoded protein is CASSQNRGAQPQHF.

Here the CDR3 reads CASSPWGPGLAGSNEQFF. In nucleotides, the CDR3 is TGTGCCAGCTCACCGTGGGGACCGGGACTAGCGGGGAGCAATGAGCAGTTCTTC. The chain uses TRBV18 and TRBJ2-1, with TRBD2 matching 13 bases. The CDR3 is 18 residues long. V was clipped by 3 bases and J by 6 bases; unmatched bases: 11. CDR1 and CDR2 from the germline V gene are KGHSH and LQKENI.

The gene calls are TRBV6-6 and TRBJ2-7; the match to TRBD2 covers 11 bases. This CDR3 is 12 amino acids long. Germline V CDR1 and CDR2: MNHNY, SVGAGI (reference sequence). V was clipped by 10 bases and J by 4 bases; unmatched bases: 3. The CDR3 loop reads CAISGRGYEQYF. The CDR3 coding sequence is TGTGCCATTAGCGGGAGGGGATACGAGCAGTACTTC.

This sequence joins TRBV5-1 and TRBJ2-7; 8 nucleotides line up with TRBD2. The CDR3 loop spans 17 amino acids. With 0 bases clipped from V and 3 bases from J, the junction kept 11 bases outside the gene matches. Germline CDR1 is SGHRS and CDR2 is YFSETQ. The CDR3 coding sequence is TGCGCCAGCAGCTTGGTCGGTAGCGGGAATGCCGACTACGAGCAGTACTTC. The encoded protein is CASSLVGSGNADYEQYF.

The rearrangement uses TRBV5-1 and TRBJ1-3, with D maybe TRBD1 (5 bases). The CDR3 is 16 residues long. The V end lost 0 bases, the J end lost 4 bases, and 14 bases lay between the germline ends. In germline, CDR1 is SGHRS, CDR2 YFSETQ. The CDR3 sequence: CASSLAGADRGNTIYF. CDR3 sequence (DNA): TGCGCCAGCAGCTTGGCTGGGGCGGATAGAGGAAACACCATATATTTT. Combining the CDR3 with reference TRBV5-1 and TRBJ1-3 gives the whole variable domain KAGVTQTPRYLIKTRGQQVTLSCSPISGHRSVSWYQQTPGQGLQFLFEYFSETQRNKGNFPGRFSGRQFSNSRSEMNVSTLELGDSALYLCASSLAGADRGNTIYFGEGSWLTVV.

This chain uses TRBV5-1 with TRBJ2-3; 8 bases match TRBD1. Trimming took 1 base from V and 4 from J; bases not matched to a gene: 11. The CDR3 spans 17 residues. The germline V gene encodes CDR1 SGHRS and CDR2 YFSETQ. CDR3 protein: CASSLSYGQGVADTQYF. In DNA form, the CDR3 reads TGCGCCAGCAGCTTGTCCTATGGACAGGGAGTCGCAGATACGCAGTATTTT.

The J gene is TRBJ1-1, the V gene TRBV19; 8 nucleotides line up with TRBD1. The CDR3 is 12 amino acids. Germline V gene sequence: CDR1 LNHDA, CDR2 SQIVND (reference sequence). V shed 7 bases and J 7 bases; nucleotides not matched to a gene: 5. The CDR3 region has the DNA TGTGCCAGTATCCTTGGACAGGGTGAAGCTTTCTTT. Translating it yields CASILGQGEAFF.

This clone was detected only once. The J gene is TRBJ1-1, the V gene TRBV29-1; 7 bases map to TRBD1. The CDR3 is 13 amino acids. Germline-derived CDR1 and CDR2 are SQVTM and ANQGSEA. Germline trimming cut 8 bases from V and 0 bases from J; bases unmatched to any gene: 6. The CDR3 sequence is CSQTQGMNTEAFF. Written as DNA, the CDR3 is TGCAGCCAAACACAGGGGATGAACACTGAAGCTTTCTTT.

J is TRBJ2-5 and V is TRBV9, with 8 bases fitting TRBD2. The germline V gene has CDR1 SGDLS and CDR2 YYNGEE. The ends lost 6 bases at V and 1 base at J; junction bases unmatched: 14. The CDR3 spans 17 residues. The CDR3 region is CASIPPERGRFQETQYF. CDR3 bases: TGTGCCAGCATCCCCCCGGAGCGGGGGCGGTTCCAAGAGACCCAGTACTTC.

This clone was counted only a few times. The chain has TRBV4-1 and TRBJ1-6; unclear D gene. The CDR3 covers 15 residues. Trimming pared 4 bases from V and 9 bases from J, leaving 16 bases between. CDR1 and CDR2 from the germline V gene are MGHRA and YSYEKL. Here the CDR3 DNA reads TGCGCCAGCAGCCGATCCCGAGAGTATGGTTCACCCCTCCACTTT. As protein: CASSRSREYGSPLHF.

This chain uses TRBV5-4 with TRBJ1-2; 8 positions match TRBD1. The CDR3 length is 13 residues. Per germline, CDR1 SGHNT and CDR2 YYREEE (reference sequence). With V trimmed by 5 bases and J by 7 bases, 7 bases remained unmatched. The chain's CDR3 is CASRTQGAGGYTF. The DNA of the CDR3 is TGTGCCAGCAGAACGCAGGGGGCGGGTGGCTACACCTTC.

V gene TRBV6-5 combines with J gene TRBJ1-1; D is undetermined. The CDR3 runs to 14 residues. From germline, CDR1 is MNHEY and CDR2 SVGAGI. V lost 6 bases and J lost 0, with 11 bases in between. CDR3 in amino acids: CASSPRGMNTEAFF. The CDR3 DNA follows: TGTGCCAGCAGCCCCAGAGGCATGAACACTGAAGCTTTCTTT.

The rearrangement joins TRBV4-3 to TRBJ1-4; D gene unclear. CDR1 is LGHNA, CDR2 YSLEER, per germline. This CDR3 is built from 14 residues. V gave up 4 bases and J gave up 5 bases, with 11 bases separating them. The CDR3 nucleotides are TGCGCCAGCAGCCCACGTAGTCTAAATGAAAAACTGTTTTTT. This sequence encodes CASSPRSLNEKLFF.

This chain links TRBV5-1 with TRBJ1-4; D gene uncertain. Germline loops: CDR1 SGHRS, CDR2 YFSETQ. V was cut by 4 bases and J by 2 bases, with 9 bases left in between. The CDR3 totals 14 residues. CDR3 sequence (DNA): TGCGCCAGCAGCATCACAGAGACTAATGAAAAACTGTTTTTT. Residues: CASSITETNEKLFF.

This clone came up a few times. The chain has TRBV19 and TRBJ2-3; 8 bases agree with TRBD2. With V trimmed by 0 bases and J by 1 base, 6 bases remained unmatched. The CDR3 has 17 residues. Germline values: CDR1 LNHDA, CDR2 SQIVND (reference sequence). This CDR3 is CASSIDPAGGGTDTQYF. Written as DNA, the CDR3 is TGTGCCAGTAGTATAGATCCTGCGGGAGGAGGCACAGATACGCAGTATTTT.

The CDR3, as DNA: TGCGCCAGCAGCCAACCCGGACAGGGCTGGGGCTACACCTTC. This encodes CASSQPGQGWGYTF. The chain recombines TRBV4-1 with TRBJ1-2; TRBD1 matches at 8 bases. This CDR3 contains 14 residues. Germline lookup yields CDR1 MGHRA and CDR2 YSYEKL. V was pared by 2 bases and J by 8 bases, with 7 bases of the junction left unmatched.

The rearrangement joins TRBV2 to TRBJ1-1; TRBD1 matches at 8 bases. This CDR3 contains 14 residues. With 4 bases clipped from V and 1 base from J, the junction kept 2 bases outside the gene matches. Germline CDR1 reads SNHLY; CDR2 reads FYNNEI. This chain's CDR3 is CASSGGTGNTEAFF. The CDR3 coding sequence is TGTGCCAGCAGTGGGGGGACAGGGAACACTGAAGCTTTCTTT.

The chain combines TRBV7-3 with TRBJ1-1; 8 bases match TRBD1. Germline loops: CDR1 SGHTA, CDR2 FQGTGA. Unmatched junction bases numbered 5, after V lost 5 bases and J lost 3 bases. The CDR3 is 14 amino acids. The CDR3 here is CASSHNRGDTEAFF. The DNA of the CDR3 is TGTGCCAGCAGCCATAACAGGGGGGACACTGAAGCTTTCTTT.